This T cell receptor beta chain was documented in a study of a mutant IDH1 vaccine in newly diagnosed glioma. In the study overall: Vaccination started 4-6 weeks after radiotherapy alone, or with temozolomide cycles.

Profiled with immunoSEQ multiplex PCR; TCRdb holds only in-frame clones, not every one. The table records approximately 50,000 clones, about three quarters of them present only once. The germline V gene encodes CDR1 MNHNS and CDR2 SASEGT. Trimming pared 4 bases from V and 3 bases from J, leaving 13 bases between. The CDR3 sequence is 15 residues long. Stated time point: week 5, during vaccination. Doses comprised 300 ug of mutant IDH1 20-mer peptide each, plus topical imiquimod. Notes on this clone: Its specificity is not known.

This sample comprised PBMCs, obtained from a glioma patient whose treatment included an IDH1 peptide vaccine. This TCR was sampled from a man aged 50 or older with glioma. The V call is TRBV6-1, the J call TRBJ1-5, with D possibly matching TRBD1 (5 bases). CDR3 bases: TGTGCCAGCAGTGGTGATGACAGAGTCAATCAGCCCCAGCATTTT. It is translated as CASSGDDRVNQPQHF.